This T cell receptor (beta chain) was captured by sequencing in a study of blood T cell repertoires in COVID-19. Study-level background: COVID-19 samples collected from the United States, Italy and Spain covered acute and convalescent phases. Sources were T cells, B-cell-depleted T cells, or PBMCs; the material itself was cDNA or gDNA.

Per the study methods: Estimates of nucleated cell counts were drawn from the amplification of reference gene primers. TCRdb keeps only in-frame clones here, not all; method: immunoSEQ multiplex PCR. V, J and clone size are taken as reported in that table, and D and trimming were inferred from the DNA itself. The table lists fewer than 70,000 clones, 89% of them singletons. Germline assignment: CDR1 LGHNA and CDR2 YSLEER. The V end lost 1 base, the J end lost 2 bases, and 18 bases lay between the germline ends. The CDR3 consists of 17 residues. Sequences were obtained from peripheral blood. The chain has TRBV4-3 and TRBJ2-7; D call uncertain. The clonotype originates from a man over 45 with active COVID-19. This chain's CDR3 is CASSQALQRARPYEQYF. Written as DNA, the CDR3 is TGCGCCAGCAGCCAAGCTCTTCAGCGCGCCCGACCCTACGAGCAGTACTTC.